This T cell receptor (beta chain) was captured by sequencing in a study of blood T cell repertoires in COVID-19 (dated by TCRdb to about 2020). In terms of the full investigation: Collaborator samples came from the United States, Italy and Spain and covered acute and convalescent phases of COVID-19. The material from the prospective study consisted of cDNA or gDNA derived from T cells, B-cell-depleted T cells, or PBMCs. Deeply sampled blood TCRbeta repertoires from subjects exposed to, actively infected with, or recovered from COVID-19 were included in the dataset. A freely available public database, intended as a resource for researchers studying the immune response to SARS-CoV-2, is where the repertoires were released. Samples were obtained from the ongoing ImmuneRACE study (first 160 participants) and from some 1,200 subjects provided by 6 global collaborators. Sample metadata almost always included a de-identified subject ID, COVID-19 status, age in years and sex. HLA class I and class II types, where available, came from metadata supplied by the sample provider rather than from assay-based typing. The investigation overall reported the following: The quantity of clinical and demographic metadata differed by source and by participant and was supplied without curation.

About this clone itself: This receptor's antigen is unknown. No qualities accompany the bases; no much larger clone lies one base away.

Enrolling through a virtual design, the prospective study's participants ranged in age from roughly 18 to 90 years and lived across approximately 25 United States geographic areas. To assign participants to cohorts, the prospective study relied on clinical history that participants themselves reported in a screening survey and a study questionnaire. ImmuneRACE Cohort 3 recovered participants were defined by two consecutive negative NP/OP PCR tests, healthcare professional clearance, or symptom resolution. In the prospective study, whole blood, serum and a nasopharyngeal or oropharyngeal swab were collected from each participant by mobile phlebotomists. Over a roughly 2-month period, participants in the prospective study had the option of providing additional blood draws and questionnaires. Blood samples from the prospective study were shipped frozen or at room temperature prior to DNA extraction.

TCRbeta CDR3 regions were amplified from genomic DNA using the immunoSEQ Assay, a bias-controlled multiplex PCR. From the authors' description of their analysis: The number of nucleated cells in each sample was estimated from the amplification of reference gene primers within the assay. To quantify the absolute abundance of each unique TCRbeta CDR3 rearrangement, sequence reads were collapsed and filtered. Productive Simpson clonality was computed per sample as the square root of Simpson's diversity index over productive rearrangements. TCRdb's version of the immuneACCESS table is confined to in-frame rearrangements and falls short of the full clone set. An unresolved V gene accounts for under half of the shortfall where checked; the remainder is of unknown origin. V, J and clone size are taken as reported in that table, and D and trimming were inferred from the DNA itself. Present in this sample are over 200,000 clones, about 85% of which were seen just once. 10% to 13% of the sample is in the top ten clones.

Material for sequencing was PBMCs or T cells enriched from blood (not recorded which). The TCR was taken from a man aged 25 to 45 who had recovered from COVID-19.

The CDR3 in this case is CASSQGSFSNQPQHF. The nucleotide sequence reads as follows: TGTGCCAGCAGCCAGGGATCATTTAGCAATCAGCCCCAGCATTTT. Rearrangement joined TRBV27 to TRBJ1-5; TRBD1 is a weak D gene call, 5 bases matching. The CDR3 goes from the cysteine to the phenylalanine over 15 residues. Only the CDR3 part of the read is kept: 45 bases, read in frame from the first base. The germline V gene (reference sequence) specifies MNHEY as CDR1 and SMNVEV as CDR2. The junction shows trimming of 6 bases on V and 0 bases on J, plus 12 bases between the germline ends.